This T cell receptor (beta chain) was identified in a study of T cell responses to AZD1222 COVID-19 vaccine. Study-level results: Among spike-specific TCRs, nearly half reportedly target unmutated variant regions. The peak T cell response came first, and repertoires were sampled only after it.

This table comes from immunoSEQ multiplex PCR, and its TCRdb copy is limited to in-frame clones, with some not included. The table has approximately 110,000 clones, around 88% seen once; the top ten hold less than 6%. A note on this clone: Its target is unknown.

This clonotype was sampled from an adult in good health. This material consisted of peripheral blood, taken on day 0 of AZD1222 vaccination.

This CDR3 is CASSFDKTDEKLFF. The CDR3 nucleotides are TGTGCCAGCAGCTTCGACAAGACAGATGAAAAACTGTTTTTT. The rearrangement links TRBV5-4 to TRBJ1-4, with D tentatively TRBD1 (5 bases). V was trimmed by 2 bases and J by 6 bases, leaving 11 bases between them. This CDR3 is 14 amino acids long. The germline V gene encodes CDR1 SGHNT and CDR2 YYREEE (reference sequence).